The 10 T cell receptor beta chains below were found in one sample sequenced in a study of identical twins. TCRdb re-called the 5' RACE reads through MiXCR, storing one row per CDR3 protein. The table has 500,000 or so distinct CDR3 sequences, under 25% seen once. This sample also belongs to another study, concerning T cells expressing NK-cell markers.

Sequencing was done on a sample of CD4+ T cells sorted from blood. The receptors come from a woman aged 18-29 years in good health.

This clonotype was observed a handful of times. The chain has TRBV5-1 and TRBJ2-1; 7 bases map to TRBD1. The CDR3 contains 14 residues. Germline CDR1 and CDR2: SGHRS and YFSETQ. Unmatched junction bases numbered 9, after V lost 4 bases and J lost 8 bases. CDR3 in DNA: TGCGCCAGCAGCAAACGACAGGGATCAGATGAGCAGTTCTTC. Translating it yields CASSKRQGSDEQFF.

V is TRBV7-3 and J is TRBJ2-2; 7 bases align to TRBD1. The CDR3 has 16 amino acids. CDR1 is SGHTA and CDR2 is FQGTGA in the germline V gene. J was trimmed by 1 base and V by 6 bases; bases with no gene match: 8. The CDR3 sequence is CASSRDRDLNTGELFF. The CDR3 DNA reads TGTGCCAGCAGTCGCGACAGGGACCTGAACACCGGGGAGCTGTTTTTT. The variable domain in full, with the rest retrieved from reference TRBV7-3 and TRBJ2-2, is GAGVSQTPSNKVTEKGKYVELRCDPISGHTALYWYRQSLGQGPEFLIYFQGTGAADDSGLPNDRFFAVRPEGSVSTLKIQRTERGDSAVYLCASSRDRDLNTGELFFGEGSRLTVL.

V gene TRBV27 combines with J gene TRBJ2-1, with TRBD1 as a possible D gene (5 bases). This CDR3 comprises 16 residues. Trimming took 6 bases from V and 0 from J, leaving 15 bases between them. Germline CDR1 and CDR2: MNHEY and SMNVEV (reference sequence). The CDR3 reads CASSRAYSSSYNEQFF. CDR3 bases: TGTGCCAGCAGCAGGGCATATTCTAGCTCCTACAATGAGCAGTTCTTC.

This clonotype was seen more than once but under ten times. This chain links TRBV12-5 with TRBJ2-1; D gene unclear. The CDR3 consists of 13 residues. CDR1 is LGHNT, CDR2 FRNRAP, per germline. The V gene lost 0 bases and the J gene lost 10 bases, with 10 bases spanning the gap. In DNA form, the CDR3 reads TGTGCTAGTGGTTTGGTAGTACACGGAGAGCAGTTCTTC. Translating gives CASGLVVHGEQFF.

The CDR3 sequence is CASSMAPGSPEGYGYTF. DNA of the CDR3: TGTGCCAGCTCAATGGCGCCGGGATCTCCTGAGGGGTATGGCTACACCTTC. The genes are TRBV18 and TRBJ1-2; D perhaps matches TRBD1 (5 bases). Germline V CDR1 and CDR2: KGHSH, LQKENI. V gave up 5 bases and J gave up 5 bases, with 24 bases separating them. This CDR3 contains 17 residues.

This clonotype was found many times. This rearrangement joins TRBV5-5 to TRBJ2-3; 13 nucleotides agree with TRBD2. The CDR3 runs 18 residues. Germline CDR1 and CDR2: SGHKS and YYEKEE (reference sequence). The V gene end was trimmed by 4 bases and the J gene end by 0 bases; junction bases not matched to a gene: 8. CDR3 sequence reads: CASSGRGTSGASTDTQYF. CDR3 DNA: TGTGCCAGCAGCGGCCGCGGGACTAGCGGGGCCAGCACAGATACGCAGTATTTT. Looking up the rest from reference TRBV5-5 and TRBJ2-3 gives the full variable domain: DAGVTQSPTHLIKTRGQQVTLRCSPISGHKSVSWYQQVLGQGPQFIFQYYEKEERGRGNFPDRFSARQFPNYSSELNVNALLLGDSALYLCASSGRGTSGASTDTQYFGPGTRLTVL.

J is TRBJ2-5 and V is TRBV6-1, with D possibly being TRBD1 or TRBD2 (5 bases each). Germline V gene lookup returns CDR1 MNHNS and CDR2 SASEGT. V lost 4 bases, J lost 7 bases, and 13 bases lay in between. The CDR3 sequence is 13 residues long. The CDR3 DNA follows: TGTGCCAGCAGTGCTCCAGGGAGAGGGACCCAGTACTTC. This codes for CASSAPGRGTQYF.

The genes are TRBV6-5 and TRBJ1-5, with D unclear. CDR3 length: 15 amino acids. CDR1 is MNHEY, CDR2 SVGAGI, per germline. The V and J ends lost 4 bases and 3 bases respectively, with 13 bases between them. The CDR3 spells CASSSRNGFNQPQHF. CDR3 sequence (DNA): TGTGCCAGCAGTTCTCGGAACGGATTCAATCAGCCCCAGCATTTT.

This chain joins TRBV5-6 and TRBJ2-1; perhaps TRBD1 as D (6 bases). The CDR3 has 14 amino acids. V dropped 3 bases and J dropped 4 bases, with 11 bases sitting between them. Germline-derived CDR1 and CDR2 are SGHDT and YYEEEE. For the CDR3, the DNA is TGTGCCAGCAGCTCTTGGGGGCGTTACAATGAGCAGTTCTTC. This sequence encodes CASSSWGRYNEQFF.

The CDR3 protein is CASSGTGPLTLSYGYTF. CDR3 coding DNA: TGTGCCAGCAGCGGGACAGGGCCCCTTACCCTCAGTTATGGCTACACCTTC. V and J are TRBV9 and TRBJ1-2, with 8 bases identical to TRBD1. CDR1 and CDR2 from the germline V gene are SGDLS and YYNGEE. The ends lost 3 bases at V and 5 bases at J; junction bases unmatched: 15. The CDR3 is 17 amino acids. Together with reference TRBV9 and TRBJ1-2, the CDR3 gives the full variable domain: DSGVTQTPKHLITATGQRVTLRCSPRSGDLSVYWYQQSLDQGLQFLIQYYNGEERAKGNILERFSAQQFPDLHSELNLSSLELGDSALYFCASSGTGPLTLSYGYTFGSGTRLTVV.